This TCR beta chain is from a study of T cell responses to AZD1222 COVID-19 vaccine. Here immunoSEQ multiplex PCR was the method, and the copy in TCRdb shows in-frame clones only, minus some. The sample gives roughly 140,000 clones, around 91% of which show up once; about a tenth is in the top ten. Germline loops: CDR1 SGHNT, CDR2 YYREEE (reference sequence). The ends were cut back, 5 bases at V and 6 bases at J, with 17 bases in the middle. This CDR3 comprises 14 residues. As concerns this clone: What it binds is not known.

Study-wide results and caveats: Mostly white British, mostly female donors; authors suggested clonal diversity may be underestimated. The repertoires were collected only after the peak T cell response.

The specimen comprised peripheral blood, sampled 28 days after the second AZD1222 dose. This clonotype was obtained from an adult who received the AZD1222 COVID-19 vaccine. This sequence joins TRBV5-4 and TRBJ1-1; D possibly corresponds to TRBD1 (5 bases). CDR3 loop: CASRFGGGSSEAFF. Written as DNA, the CDR3 is TGTGCCAGCAGATTCGGTGGGGGAAGTTCTGAAGCTTTCTTT.